This T cell receptor beta chain was recovered during a study of low-dose radiotherapy and immunotherapy resistance in tumors. In the study overall: Every six weeks patients received intravenous ipilimumab 1 mg/kg, and every two weeks they received intravenous nivolumab 240 mg. Every two weeks, cyclophosphamide 200 mg/m2 was infused one day before radiation plus immunotherapy.

This clonotype was counted many times. The CDR3 has 16 amino acids. V was clipped by 1 base and J by 7 bases; unmatched bases: 7. Per the germline V gene, CDR1 is LGHNA and CDR2 is YNFKEQ. The time point is: before trial treatment. Donors were given nivolumab, ipilimumab, aspirin, low-dose cyclophosphamide and low-dose radiotherapy. TRAV and TRBV primers primed cDNA for both TCRalpha and TCRbeta. TCR amplification involved approximately 20 PCR cycles with a constant-region primer and V-primer adapter. The mRNA that was isolated underwent amplification by in vitro transcription. TCRdb re-analysed the reads in MiXCR, keeping a single row per CDR3 protein. Here the sample spans tens of thousands of distinct CDR3 sequences, 15% to 20% being singletons.

This chain joins TRBV4-2 and TRBJ2-2; 9 bases match TRBD1. The specimen comprised PBMCs, sampled before treatment. This receptor was identified in a male donor with prostate cancer. The CDR3 bases are TGTGCCAGCAGCCAAGCCCGGACAGGGGCGGGCGGGGAGCTGTTTTTT. This gives the protein CASSQARTGAGGELFF.